This is a list of T cell receptor beta chains from one sample in a study of T-cell reconstitution after alpha-beta-depleted transplantation in children. TCRdb reprocessed the PCR reads via MiXCR and lists one record per CDR3 protein. Of 170,000 or so distinct CDR3 sequences in the sample, about 6.4% were seen once. The sample consisted of PBMCs from the stem cell graft donor, taken from the stem cell graft. These receptors were collected from a human donor who donated a stem cell graft to a child with Wiskott-Aldrich syndrome. The CDR3 runs from the conserved cysteine through the conserved F or W. A D gene is named only where the DNA matches it firmly. Rows may omit the clone size; those that give it use once, few, many or a size class.

V	D	J	size	DNA	CDR3
TRBV29-1	-	TRBJ1-1	many	TGCAGCGTGGTTGGGGAGGGGACTGAAGCTTTCTTT	CSVVGEGTEAFF
TRBV12-3/TRBV12-4	-	TRBJ1-1	many	TGTGCCAGCAGGTCGAACAGGGAACGTCACACTGAAGCTTTCTTT	CASRSNRERHTEAFF
TRBV4-1	-	TRBJ1-2	many	TGCGCCAGCAGCTCTGAGGGAACCTCTAACTATGGCTACACCTTC	CASSSEGTSNYGYTF
TRBV19	-	TRBJ2-3	many	TGTGCCAGTAGTATAGTGTGGACTAGCACAGATACGCAGTATTTT	CASSIVWTSTDTQYF
TRBV25-1	TRBD2	TRBJ2-1	many	TGTGCCAGCAGCCATACTTACTGGGGACTAGCACCGACTTCCTACAATGAGCAGTTCTTC	CASSHTYWGLAPTSYNEQFF
TRBV7-6	TRBD2	TRBJ2-3	few	TGTGCCAGCAGCTTAGGTTCTACTAGCGGAAGCACAGATACGCAGTATTTT	CASSLGSTSGSTDTQYF
TRBV12-3/TRBV12-4	-	TRBJ2-2	many	TGTGCCAGCAGTCCAGGGGCCCGGGCCCTGGTCGGGGAGCTGTTTTTT	CASSPGARALVGELFF
TRBV3-1	-	TRBJ2-7	many	TGTGCCAGCAGCCAACTGACGGGGACCTACGAGCAGTACTTC	CASSQLTGTYEQYF
TRBV27	-	TRBJ2-1	-	TGTGCCAGCCTAATAAAAGGGGTCGGCTCCTACAATGAGCAGTTCTTC	CASLIKGVGSYNEQFF
TRBV5-1	-	TRBJ2-6	many	TGCGCCAGCAGCTTGGATCCTGGGGCCAACGTCCTGACTTTC	CASSLDPGANVLTF
TRBV20-1	-	TRBJ2-2	few	TGCAGTGCTAGAGATTCGTTAGCTCTCACCGGGGAGCTGTTTTTT	CSARDSLALTGELFF
TRBV20-1	TRBD1	TRBJ1-1	many	TGCAGTGCTAGTCCCGGGACAGGGTTCACTGAAGCTTTCTTT	CSASPGTGFTEAFF
TRBV6-1	-	TRBJ1-1	many	TGTGCCAGCAGGCGCCCCGGCACTGAAGCTTTCTTT	CASRRPGTEAFF